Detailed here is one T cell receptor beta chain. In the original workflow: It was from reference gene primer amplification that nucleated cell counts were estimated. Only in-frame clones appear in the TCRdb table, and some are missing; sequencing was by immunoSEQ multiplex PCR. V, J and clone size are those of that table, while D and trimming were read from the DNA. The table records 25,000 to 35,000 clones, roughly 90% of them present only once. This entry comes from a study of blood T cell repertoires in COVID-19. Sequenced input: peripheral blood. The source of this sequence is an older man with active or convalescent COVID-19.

CDR3 protein: CASSPPSTDTQYF. The CDR3 DNA is TGTGCCAGCAGTCCCCCTAGCACAGATACGCAGTATTTT. The genes are TRBV6-2 or TRBV6-3 and TRBJ2-3; no firm D call. The V end lost 5 bases, the J end lost 0 bases, and 6 bases lay between the germline ends. This CDR3 contains 13 residues. Germline V gene lookup returns CDR1 MNHEY and CDR2 SVGEGT.